These T cell receptor beta chains were read from a single sample in a study of OX40 agonist ivuxolimab in advanced cancers. Clones were sequenced by immunoSEQ multiplex PCR, and TCRdb holds only the in-frame ones, with some missing. The sample holds tens of thousands of clones, 87% seen once. The sequencing used CD4+ or CD8+ T cells sorted from blood, collected in a trial of the OX40 agonist ivuxolimab. These receptors were collected from an adult with an advanced solid tumor such as melanoma, head and neck, liver or kidney cancer. The CDR3 runs from the conserved cysteine through the conserved F or W. A D gene is named only where the DNA matches it firmly. Expanded clones are given a class, and other clones once, few, many or no size at all.

d_gene	abundance	v_gene	j_gene	CDR3aa	CDR3nt
TRBD1	-	TRBV5-4	TRBJ2-5	CASSLGTGTGGDRKTQYF	TGTGCCAGCAGCTTGGGCACGGGGACAGGGGGAGATAGAAAGACCCAGTACTTC
-	-	TRBV5-8	TRBJ1-2	CASSLRGIGGYTF	TGTGCCAGCAGCTTAAGGGGAATCGGTGGCTACACCTTC
TRBD1	once	TRBV18	TRBJ1-3	CASSPPGGFSGNTIYF	TGTGCCAGCTCACCACCAGGGGGCTTCTCTGGAAACACCATATATTTT
-	-	TRBV30	TRBJ1-1	CAWRPYGTEAFF	TGTGCCTGGAGGCCCTATGGCACTGAAGCTTTCTTT
-	-	TRBV30	TRBJ1-1	CAWNGHRGGSGNTEAFF	TGTGCCTGGAATGGCCATAGGGGGGGATCAGGGAACACTGAAGCTTTCTTT
TRBD2	-	TRBV5-1	TRBJ2-5	CASSPGTSVETQYF	TGCGCCAGCAGCCCCGGGACTAGCGTAGAGACCCAGTACTTC
-	-	TRBV14	TRBJ2-1	CASSPGVHNEQFF	TGTGCCAGCAGCCCCGGGGTACACAATGAGCAGTTCTTC
-	-	TRBV29-1	TRBJ2-3	CSVVPGTDTQYF	TGCAGCGTTGTGCCAGGAACAGATACGCAGTATTTT
TRBD2	-	TRBV15	TRBJ2-3	CATSKGQSGTRVTDTQYF	TGTGCCACCAGCAAGGGACAATCGGGGACTAGGGTAACAGATACGCAGTATTTT
-	-	TRBV4-1	TRBJ1-2	CASSQEGTEVGGYTF	TGCGCCAGCAGCCAAGAGGGTACAGAGGTGGGAGGCTACACCTTC
-	once	TRBV5-5	TRBJ1-1	CASSSAPGAGNTEAFF	TGTGCCAGCAGCTCGGCCCCAGGGGCAGGGAACACTGAAGCTTTCTTT
TRBD2	once	TRBV6-5	TRBJ2-1	CASSDSGTYNEQFF	TGTGCCAGCAGCGATAGCGGGACTTACAATGAGCAGTTCTTC
-	-	TRBV30	TRBJ1-5	CAWSVLSNQPQHF	TGTGCCTGGAGTGTACTGAGCAATCAGCCCCAGCATTTT
-	-	TRBV7-9	TRBJ1-1	CASSLMGGNTEAFF	TGTGCCAGCAGCTTAATGGGCGGTAACACTGAAGCTTTCTTT
-	-	TRBV5-8	TRBJ2-2	CASRVQQGTGELFF	TGTGCCAGCAGGGTTCAACAGGGTACCGGGGAGCTGTTTTTT
-	-	TRBV5-8	TRBJ1-5	CASSLFVSGPNQPQHF	TGTGCCAGCAGCTTGTTCGTGTCGGGACCCAATCAGCCCCAGCATTTT
-	-	TRBV21-1	TRBJ1-5	CASSKGGSHQPQHF	TGTGCCAGCAGCAAAGGTGGGTCCCATCAGCCCCAGCATTTT
-	-	TRBV18	TRBJ2-1	CASSVHPPRSYNEQFF	TGTGCCAGCTCCGTACACCCTCCCCGGTCCTACAATGAGCAGTTCTTC
-	-	TRBV7-9	TRBJ2-7	CASSEPGGFRTYEQYF	TGTGCCAGCAGCGAACCTGGGGGGTTTCGCACCTACGAGCAGTACTTC
TRBD1	-	TRBV2	TRBJ2-1	CASNRGTGNNEQFF	TGTGCCAGCAACCGGGGGACAGGGAACAATGAGCAGTTCTTC
-	-	TRBV9	TRBJ2-1	CASSITGFSYNEQFF	TGTGCCAGCAGCATTACAGGGTTTTCCTACAATGAGCAGTTCTTC
TRBD2	-	TRBV5-4	TRBJ2-7	CASSLAGTIYEQYF	TGTGCCAGCAGCTTGGCTGGGACTATCTACGAGCAGTACTTC
-	-	TRBV7-8	TRBJ1-5	CASSAVRGSNQPQHF	TGTGCCAGCAGCGCTGTTCGGGGTAGCAATCAGCCCCAGCATTTT
TRBD2	-	TRBV11-3	TRBJ2-1	CASSLASSGRRNEQFF	TGTGCCAGCAGCTTAGCATCTAGCGGGAGGCGGAATGAGCAGTTCTTC
-	-	TRBV11-3	TRBJ2-7	CASSFQSSYEQYF	TGTGCCAGCAGCTTTCAGAGTTCCTACGAGCAGTACTTC
-	-	TRBV10-3	TRBJ1-2	CAISESGGADGYTF	TGTGCCATCAGTGAGTCTGGGGGGGCGGATGGCTACACCTTC
TRBD2	-	TRBV5-1	TRBJ2-1	CASSSGLAGVSFHNEQFF	TGCGCCAGCAGCTCAGGACTAGCGGGAGTTTCCTTCCACAATGAGCAGTTCTTC
-	-	TRBV5-5	TRBJ2-6	CASSLTTALSGANVLTF	TGTGCCAGCAGCTTGACCACAGCGCTCTCTGGGGCCAACGTCCTGACTTTC
-	-	TRBV5-1	TRBJ2-5	CASSTYSGTQYF	TGCGCCAGCAGCACCTACTCGGGGACCCAGTACTTC